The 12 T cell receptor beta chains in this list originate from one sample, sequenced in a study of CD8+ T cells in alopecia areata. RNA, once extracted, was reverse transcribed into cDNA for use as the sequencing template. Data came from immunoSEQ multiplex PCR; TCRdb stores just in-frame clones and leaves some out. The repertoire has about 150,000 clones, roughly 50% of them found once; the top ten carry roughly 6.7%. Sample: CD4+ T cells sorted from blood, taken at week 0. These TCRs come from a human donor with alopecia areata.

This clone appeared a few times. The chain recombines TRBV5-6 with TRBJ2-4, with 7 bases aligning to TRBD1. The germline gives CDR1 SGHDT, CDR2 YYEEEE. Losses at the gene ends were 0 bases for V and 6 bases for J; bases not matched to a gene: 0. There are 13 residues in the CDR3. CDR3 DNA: TGTGCCAGCAGCTTGGCAGGGGGAAACATTCAGTACTTC. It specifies CASSLAGGNIQYF.

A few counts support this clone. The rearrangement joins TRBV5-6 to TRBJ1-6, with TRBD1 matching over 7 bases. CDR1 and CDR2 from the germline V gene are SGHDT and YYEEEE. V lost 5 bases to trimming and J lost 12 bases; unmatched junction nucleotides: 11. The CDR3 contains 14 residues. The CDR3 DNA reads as TGTGCCAGCAGTATTGGGACAGCGCACATACCCCTCCACTTT. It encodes CASSIGTAHIPLHF.

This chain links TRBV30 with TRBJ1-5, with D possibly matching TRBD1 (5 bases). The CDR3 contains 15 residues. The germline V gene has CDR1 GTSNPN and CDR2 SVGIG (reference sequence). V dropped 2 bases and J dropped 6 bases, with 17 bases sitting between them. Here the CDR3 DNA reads TGTGCCTGGAGTTTGGGTGGGACCTCCACTCAGCCCCAGCATTTT. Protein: CAWSLGGTSTQPQHF.

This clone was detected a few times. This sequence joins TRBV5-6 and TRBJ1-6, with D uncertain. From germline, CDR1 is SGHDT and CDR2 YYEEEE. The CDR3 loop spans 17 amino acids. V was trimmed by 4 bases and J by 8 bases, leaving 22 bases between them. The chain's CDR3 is CASSRLDLLWVDSPLHF. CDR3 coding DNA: TGTGCCAGCAGCCGACTGGATCTCCTTTGGGTTGATTCACCCCTCCACTTT.

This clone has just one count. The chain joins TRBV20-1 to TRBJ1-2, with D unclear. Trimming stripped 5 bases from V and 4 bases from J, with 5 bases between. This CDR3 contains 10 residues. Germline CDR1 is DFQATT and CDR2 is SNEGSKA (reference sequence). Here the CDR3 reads CSAPTYGYTF. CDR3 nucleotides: TGCAGTGCTCCCACCTATGGCTACACCTTC.

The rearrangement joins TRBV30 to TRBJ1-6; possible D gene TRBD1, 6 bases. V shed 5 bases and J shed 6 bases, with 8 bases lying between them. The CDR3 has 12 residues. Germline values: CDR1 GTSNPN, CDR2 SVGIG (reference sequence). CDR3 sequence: CAWDRRNSPLHF. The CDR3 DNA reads TGTGCCTGGGACAGGCGTAATTCACCCCTCCACTTT.

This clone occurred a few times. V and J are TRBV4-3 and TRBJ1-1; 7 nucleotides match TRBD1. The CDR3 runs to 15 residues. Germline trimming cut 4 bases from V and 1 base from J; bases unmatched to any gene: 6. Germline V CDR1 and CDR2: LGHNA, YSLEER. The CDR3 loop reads CASSPEGQRNTEAFF. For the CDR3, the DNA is TGCGCCAGCAGCCCGGAGGGACAGCGGAACACTGAAGCTTTCTTT.

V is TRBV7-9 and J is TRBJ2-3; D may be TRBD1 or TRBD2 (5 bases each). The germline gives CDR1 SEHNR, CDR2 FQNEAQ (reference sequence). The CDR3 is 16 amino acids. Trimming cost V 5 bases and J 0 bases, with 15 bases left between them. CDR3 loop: CASSRGSGPSTDTQYF. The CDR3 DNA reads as TGTGCCAGCAGCCGAGGGTCGGGGCCGAGCACAGATACGCAGTATTTT.

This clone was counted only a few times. For the CDR3, the DNA is TGCGCCAGCAGCCTGGACGAATTTGGGGGGGAGCAGTACTTC. This gives the protein CASSLDEFGGEQYF. The V and J genes are TRBV5-1 and TRBJ2-7; weak D call: TRBD2 (6 bases). This CDR3 contains 14 residues. Germline assignment: CDR1 SGHRS and CDR2 YFSETQ. V lost 4 bases to trimming and J lost 7 bases, with 18 bases between them.

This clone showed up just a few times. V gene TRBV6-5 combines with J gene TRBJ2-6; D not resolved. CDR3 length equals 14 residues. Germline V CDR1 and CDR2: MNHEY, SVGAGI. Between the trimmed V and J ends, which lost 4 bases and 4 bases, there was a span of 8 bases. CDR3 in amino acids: CASSSQRGANVLTF. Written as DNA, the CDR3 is TGTGCCAGCAGTTCACAACGGGGGGCCAACGTCCTGACTTTC.

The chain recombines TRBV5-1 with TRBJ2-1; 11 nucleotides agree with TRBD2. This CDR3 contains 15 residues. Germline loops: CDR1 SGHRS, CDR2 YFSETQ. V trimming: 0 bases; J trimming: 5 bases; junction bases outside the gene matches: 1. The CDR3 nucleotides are TGCGCCAGCAGCTTGGTACTAGCGGGGGACAATGAGCAGTTCTTC. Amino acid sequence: CASSLVLAGDNEQFF.

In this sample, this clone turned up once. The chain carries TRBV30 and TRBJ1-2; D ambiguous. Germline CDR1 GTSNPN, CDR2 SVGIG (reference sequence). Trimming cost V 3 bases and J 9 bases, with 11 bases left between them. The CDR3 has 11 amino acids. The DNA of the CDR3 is TGTGCCTGGAGGGAATATGAAAGCTACACCTTC. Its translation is CAWREYESYTF. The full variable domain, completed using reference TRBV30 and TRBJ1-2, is SQTIHQWPATLVQPVGSPLSLECTVEGTSNPNLYWYRQAAGRGLQLLFYSVGIGQISSEVPQNLSASRPQDRQFILSSKKLLLSDSGFYLCAWREYESYTFGSGTRLTVV.